Sequencing of this T cell receptor (beta chain) was carried out in a study of regulatory T cells in long-lasting Graves disease. Study information: Patients with new Graves' disease had used antithyroid drugs below 3 months. Broader study findings: Persistent disease preferred TRBV28, TRBJ1-2 and TRBJ2-5. Sharing of public clonotypes was greater in persistent patients (around 3,000) than in new patients (more than 900).

J was trimmed by 2 bases and V by 5 bases; bases with no gene match: 5. The CDR3 has 15 residues. Germline loops: CDR1 SGHDT, CDR2 YYEEEE. This clonotype showed up just a few times. Its matching antigen is unknown. Construction of TCR beta libraries relied on iRepertoire HTBI primers and on Arm-PCR targeting CDR3 regions. TCRdb processed the multiplex PCR reads anew with MiXCR; each CDR3 protein has one entry. The profile covers fewer than 650,000 distinct CDR3 sequences, with approximately 15% appearing a single time and approximately 18% taken by the ten largest. Specified time point: newly diagnosed GD, antithyroid drugs for less than 3 months. PBMC-derived RNA was used for the TCR library. This same sample was also part of a study on T cells in Graves' hyperthyroidism and ophthalmopathy. This second study notes: On the basis of clinical symptoms, serum thyroxine and TRAb, thyroid ultrasound and orbital computed tomography, diagnoses were made.

This chain connects TRBV5-6 to TRBJ2-3, with TRBD1 matching over 10 bases. The sequence was obtained from a woman in her thirties with Graves disease. Sequenced material: peripheral blood mononuclear cells (PBMCs), taken at new diagnosis, from a patient treated with antithyroid drugs. The CDR3 nucleotides read TGTGCCAGCAGTCGACAGGGGGCGACCACAGATACGCAGTATTTT. This gives the protein CASSRQGATTDTQYF.